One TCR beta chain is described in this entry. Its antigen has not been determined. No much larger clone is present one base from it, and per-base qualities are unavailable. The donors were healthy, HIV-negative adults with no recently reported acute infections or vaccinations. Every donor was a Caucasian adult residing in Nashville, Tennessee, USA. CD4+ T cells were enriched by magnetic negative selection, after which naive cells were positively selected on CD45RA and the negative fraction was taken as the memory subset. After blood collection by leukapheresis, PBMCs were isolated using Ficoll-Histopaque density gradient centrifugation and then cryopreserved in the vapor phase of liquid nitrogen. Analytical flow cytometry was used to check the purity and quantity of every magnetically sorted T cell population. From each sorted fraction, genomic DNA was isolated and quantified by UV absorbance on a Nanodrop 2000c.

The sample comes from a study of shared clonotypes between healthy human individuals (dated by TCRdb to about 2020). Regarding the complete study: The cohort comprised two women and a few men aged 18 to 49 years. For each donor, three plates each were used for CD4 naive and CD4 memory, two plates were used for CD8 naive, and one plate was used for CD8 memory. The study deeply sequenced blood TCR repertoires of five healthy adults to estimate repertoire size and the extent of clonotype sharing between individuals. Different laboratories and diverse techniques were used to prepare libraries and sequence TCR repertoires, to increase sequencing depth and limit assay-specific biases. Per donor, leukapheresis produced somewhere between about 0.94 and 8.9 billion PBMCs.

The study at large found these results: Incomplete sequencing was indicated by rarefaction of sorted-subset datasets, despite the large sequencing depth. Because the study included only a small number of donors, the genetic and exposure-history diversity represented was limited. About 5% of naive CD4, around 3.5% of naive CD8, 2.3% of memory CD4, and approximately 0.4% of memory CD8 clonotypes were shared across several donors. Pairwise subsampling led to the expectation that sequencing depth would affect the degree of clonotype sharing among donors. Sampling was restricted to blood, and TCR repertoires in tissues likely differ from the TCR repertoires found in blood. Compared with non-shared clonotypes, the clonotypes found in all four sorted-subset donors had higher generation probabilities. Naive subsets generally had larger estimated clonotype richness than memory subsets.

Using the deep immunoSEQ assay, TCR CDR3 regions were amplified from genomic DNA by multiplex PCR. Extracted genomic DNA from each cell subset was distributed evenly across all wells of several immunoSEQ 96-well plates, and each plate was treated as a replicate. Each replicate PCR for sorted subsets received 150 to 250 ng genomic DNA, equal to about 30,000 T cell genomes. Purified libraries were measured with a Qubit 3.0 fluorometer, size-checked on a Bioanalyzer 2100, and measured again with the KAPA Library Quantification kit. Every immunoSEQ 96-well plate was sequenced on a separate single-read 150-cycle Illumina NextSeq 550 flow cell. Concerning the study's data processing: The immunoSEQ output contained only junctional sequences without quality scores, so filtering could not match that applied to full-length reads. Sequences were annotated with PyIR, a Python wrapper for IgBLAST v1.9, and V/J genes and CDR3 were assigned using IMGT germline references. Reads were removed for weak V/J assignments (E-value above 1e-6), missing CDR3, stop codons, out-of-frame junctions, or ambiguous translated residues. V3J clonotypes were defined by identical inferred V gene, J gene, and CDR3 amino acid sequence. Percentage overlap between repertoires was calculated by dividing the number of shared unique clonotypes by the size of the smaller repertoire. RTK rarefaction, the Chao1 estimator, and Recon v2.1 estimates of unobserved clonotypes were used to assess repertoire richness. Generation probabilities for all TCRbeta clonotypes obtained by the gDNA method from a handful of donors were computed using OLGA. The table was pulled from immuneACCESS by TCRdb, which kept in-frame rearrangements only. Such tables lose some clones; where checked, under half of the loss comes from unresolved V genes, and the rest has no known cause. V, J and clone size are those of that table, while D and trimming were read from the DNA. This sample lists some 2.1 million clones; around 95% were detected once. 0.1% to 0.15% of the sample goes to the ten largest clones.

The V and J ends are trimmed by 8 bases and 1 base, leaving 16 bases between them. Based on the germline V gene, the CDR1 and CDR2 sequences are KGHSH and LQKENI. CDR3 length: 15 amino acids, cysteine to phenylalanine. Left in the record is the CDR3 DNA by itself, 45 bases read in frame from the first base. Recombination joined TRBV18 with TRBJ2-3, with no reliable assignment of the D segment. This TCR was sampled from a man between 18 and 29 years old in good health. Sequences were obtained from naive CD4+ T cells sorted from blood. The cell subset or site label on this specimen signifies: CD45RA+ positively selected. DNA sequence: TGTGCCAGCGCCCCGCGGAGCCAGGGCACAGATACGCAGTATTTT. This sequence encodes CASAPRSQGTDTQYF.